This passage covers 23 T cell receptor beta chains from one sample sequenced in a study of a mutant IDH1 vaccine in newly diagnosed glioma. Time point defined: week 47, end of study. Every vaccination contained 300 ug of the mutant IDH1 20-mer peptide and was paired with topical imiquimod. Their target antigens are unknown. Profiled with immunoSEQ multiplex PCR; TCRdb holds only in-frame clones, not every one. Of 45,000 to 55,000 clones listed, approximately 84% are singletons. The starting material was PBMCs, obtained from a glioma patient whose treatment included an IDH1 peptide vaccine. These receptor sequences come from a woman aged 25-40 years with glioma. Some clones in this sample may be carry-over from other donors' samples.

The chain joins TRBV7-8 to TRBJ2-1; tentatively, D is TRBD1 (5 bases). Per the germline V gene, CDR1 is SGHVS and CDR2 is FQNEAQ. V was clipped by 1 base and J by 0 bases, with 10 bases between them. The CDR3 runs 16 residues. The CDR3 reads CASSLEGESSYNEQFF. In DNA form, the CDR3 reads TGTGCCAGCAGCTTAGAAGGGGAAAGCTCCTACAATGAGCAGTTCTTC. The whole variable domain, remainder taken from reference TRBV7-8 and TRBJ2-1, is GAGVSQSPRYKVAKRGQDVALRCDPISGHVSLFWYQQALGQGPEFLTYFQNEAQLDKSGLPSDRFFAERPEGSVSTLKIQRTQQEDSAVYLCASSLEGESSYNEQFFGPGTRLTVL.

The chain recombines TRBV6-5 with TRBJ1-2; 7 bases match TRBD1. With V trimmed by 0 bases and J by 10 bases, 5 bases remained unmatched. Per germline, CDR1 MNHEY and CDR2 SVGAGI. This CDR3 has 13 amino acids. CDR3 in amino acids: CASSYSGQEHYTF. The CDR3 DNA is TGTGCCAGCAGTTACTCAGGACAGGAGCACTACACCTTC.

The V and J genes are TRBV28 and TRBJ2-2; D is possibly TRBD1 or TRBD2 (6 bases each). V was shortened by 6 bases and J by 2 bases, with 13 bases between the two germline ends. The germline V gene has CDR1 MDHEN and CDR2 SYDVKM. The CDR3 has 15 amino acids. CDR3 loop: CASRSEGENTGELFF. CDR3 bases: TGTGCCAGCAGGTCGGAGGGGGAAAACACCGGGGAGCTGTTTTTT.

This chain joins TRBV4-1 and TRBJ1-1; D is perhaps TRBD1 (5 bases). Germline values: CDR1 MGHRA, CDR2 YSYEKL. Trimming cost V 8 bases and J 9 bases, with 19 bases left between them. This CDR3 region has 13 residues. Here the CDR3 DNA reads TGCGCCAGCTCTTCCCAACTCGGGGGTCAAGCTTTCTTT. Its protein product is CASSSQLGGQAFF.

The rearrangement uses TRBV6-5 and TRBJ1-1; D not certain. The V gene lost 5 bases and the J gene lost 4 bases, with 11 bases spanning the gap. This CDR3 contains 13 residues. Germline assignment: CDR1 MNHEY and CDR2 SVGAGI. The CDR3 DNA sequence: TGTGCCAGCAGTCCTCTAAAGGGCACTGAAGCTTTCTTT. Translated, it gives CASSPLKGTEAFF.

The CDR3 reads CASGKGTSGISYEQYF. The CDR3 bases are TGTGCTAGTGGTAAGGGGACTAGCGGGATCTCCTACGAGCAGTACTTC. V usage is TRBV12-5 and J usage is TRBJ2-7; 13 positions agree with TRBD2. Germline loops: CDR1 LGHNT, CDR2 FRNRAP. Trimming at V came to 5 bases and at J to 0 bases, leaving 4 bases not matched to a gene. CDR3 size: 16 residues. Full variable domain (rest looked up from reference TRBV12-5 and TRBJ2-7): DARVTQTPRHKVTEMGQEVTMRCQPILGHNTVFWYRQTMMQGLELLAYFRNRAPLDDSGMPKDRFSAEMPDATLATLKIQPSEPRDSAVYFCASGKGTSGISYEQYFGPGTRLTVT.

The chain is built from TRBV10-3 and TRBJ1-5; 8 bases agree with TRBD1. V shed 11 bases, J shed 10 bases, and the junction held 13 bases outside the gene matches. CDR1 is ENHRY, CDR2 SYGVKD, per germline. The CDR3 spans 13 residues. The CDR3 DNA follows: TGTGCCGTAAGAGCGGGACAGGCAGGACCCCAGCATTTT. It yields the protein CAVRAGQAGPQHF.

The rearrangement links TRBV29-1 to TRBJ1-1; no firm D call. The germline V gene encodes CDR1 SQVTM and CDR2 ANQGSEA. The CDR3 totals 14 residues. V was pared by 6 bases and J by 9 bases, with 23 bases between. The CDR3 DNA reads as TGCAGCGTCCTCCATTCGGAGAGAGGCATGAAAGCTTTCTTT. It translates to CSVLHSERGMKAFF.

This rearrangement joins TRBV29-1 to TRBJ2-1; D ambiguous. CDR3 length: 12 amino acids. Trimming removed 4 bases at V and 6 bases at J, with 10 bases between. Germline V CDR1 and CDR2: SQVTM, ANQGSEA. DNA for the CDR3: TGCAGCGTTGGGAATTGGGGCAATGAGCAGTTCTTC. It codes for CSVGNWGNEQFF.

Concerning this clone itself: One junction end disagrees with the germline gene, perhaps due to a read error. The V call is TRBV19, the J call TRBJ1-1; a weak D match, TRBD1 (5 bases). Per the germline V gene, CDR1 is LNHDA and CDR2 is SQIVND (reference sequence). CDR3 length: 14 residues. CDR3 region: CASSIGVVNTEAFF. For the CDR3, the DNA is TGTGCCAGTAGCATAGGGGTTGTAAACACTGAAGCTTTCTTT.

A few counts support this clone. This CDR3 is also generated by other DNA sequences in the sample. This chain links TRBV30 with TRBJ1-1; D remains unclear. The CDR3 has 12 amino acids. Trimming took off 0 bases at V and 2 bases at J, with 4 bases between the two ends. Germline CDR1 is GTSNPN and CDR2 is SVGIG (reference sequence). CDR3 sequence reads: CAWSVGNTEAFF. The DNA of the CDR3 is TGTGCCTGGAGTGTGGGAAACACTGAAGCTTTCTTT.

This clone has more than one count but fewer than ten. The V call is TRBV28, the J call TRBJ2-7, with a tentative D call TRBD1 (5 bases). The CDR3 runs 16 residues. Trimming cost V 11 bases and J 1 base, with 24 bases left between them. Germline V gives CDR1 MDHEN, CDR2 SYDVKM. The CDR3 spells CAVDKGKGGLSYEQYF. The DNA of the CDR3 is TGTGCCGTCGACAAGGGGAAGGGCGGTCTTTCCTACGAGCAGTACTTC.

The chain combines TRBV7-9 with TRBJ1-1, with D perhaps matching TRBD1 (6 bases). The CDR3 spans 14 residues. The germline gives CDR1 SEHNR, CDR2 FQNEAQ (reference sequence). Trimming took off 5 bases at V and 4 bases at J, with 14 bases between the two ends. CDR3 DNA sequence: TGTGCCAGCAGCGAGACAGGATTGGGCACTGAAGCTTTCTTT. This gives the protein CASSETGLGTEAFF.

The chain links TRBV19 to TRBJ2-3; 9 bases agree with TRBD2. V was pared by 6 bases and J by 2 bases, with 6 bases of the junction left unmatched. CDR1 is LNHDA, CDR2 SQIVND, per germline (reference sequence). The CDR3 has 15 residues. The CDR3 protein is CASSFLGLATDTQYF. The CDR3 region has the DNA TGTGCCAGTAGCTTTTTGGGACTAGCCACAGATACGCAGTATTTT.

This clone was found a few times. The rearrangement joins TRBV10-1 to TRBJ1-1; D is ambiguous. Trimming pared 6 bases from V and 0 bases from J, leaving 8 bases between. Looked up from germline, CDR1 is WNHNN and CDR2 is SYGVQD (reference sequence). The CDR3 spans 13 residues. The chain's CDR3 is CASRAEMNTEAFF. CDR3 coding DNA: TGCGCCAGCAGGGCGGAAATGAACACTGAAGCTTTCTTT.

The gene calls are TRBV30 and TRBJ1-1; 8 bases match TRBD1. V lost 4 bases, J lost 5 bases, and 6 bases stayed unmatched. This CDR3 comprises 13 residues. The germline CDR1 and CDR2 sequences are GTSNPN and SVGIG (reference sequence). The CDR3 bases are TGTGCCTGGATCCCAGGGGGCGTAACTGAAGCTTTCTTT. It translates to CAWIPGGVTEAFF.

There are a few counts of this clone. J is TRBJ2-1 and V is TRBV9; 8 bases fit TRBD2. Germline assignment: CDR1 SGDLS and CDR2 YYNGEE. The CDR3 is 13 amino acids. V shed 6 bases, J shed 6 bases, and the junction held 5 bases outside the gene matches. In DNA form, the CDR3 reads TGTGCCAGCACCAGCGGGAGAAGCAATGAGCAGTTCTTC. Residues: CASTSGRSNEQFF. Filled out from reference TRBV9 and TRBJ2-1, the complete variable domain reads DSGVTQTPKHLITATGQRVTLRCSPRSGDLSVYWYQQSLDQGLQFLIQYYNGEERAKGNILERFSAQQFPDLHSELNLSSLELGDSALYFCASTSGRSNEQFFGPGTRLTVL.

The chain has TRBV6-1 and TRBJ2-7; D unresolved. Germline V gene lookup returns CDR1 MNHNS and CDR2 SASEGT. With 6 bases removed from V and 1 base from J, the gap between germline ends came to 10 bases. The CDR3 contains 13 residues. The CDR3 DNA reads TGTGCCAGCAGAAACGGACGGTCCTACGAGCAGTACTTC. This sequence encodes CASRNGRSYEQYF.

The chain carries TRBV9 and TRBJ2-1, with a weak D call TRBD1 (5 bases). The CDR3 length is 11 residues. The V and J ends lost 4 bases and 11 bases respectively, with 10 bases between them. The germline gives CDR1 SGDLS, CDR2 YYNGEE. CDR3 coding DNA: TGTGCCAGCAGCAGCCCAGGGAAGCAGTTCTTC. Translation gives CASSSPGKQFF.

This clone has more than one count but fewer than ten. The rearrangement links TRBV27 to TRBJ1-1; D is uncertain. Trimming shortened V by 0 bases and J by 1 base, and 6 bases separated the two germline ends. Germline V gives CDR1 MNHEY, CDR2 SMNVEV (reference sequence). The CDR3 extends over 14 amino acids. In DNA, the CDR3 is TGTGCCAGCAGTTTATCGGGAGGGAACACTGAAGCTTTCTTT. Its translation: CASSLSGGNTEAFF.

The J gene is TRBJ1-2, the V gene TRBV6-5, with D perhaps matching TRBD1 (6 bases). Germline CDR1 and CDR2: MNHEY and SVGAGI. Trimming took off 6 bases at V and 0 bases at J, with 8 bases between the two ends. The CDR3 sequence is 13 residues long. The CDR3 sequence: CASSSGANYGYTF. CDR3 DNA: TGTGCCAGCAGCTCAGGGGCTAACTATGGCTACACCTTC.

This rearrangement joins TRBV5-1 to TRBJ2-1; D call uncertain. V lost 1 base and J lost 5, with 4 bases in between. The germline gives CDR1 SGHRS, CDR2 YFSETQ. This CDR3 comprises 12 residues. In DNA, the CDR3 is TGCGCCAGCAGCTTGATCCACAATGAGCAGTTCTTC. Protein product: CASSLIHNEQFF.

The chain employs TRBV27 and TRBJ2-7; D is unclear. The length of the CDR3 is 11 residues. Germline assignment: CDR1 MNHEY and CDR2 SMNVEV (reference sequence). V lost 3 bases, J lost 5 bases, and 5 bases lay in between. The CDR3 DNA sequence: TGTGCCAGCAGTTTGTTCCACGAGCAGTACTTC. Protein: CASSLFHEQYF.